This paragraph reports one T cell receptor beta chain. This entry comes from a study of T cells after posttransplantation cyclophosphamide. Using immunoSEQ multiplex PCR, the repertoire was profiled, and TCRdb retains in-frame clones only, with some absent. The repertoire holds fewer than 25,000 clones, with 80% to 90% as singletons. Cyclophosphamide on days +3 and +4 followed busulfan-fludarabine conditioning and a marrow graft. This sequence was found in a female patient in her 30s who received an allogeneic stem cell transplant from an unrelated donor, was CMV-positive, and had no GVHD. Certain T cells may be donor cells from the graft. This material consisted of PBMCs, taken after allogeneic stem cell transplant with posttransplant cyclophosphamide.

The CDR3 bases are TGTGCCAGCAGCGTAGCTACGACAGGGGATCGGGAGACCCAGTACTTC. This encodes CASSVATTGDRETQYF. This chain joins TRBV9 and TRBJ2-5, with 8 bases identical to TRBD1. J lost 5 bases, V lost 0 bases, and 9 bases had no gene match. This CDR3 has 16 amino acids. CDR1 is SGDLS and CDR2 is YYNGEE in the germline V gene.